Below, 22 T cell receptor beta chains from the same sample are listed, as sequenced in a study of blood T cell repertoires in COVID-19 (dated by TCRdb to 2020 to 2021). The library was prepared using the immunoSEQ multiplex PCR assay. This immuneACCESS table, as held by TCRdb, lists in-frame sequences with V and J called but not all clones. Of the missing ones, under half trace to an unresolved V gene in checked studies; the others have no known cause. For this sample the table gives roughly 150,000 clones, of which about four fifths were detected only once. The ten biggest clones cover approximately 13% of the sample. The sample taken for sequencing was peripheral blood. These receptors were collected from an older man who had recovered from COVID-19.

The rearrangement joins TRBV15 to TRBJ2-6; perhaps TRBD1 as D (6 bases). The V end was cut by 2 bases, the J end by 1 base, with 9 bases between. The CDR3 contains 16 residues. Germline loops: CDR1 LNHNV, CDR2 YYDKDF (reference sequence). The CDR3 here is CATSRQQGSGANVLTF. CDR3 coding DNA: TGTGCCACCAGCAGACAACAGGGATCTGGGGCCAACGTCCTGACTTTC.

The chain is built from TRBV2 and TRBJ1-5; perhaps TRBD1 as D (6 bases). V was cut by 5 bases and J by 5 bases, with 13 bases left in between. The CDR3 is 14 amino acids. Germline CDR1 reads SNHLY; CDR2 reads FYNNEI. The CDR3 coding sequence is TGTGCCAGCAGTCCCGGGACATCCGATCAGCCCCAGCATTTT. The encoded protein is CASSPGTSDQPQHF.

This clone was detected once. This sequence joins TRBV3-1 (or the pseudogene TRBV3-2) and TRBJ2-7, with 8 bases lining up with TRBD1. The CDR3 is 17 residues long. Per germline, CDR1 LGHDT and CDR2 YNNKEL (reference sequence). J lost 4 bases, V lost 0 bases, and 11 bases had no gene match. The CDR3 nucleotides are TGTGCCAGCAGCCAAGATCGGTGGCAGGGGGCTCCGTACGAGCAGTACTTC. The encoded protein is CASSQDRWQGAPYEQYF.

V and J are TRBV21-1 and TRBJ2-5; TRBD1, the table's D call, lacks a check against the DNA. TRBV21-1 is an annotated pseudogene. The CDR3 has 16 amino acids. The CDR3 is CASSKWTGPNQETQYF. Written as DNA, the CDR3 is TGTGCCAGCAGCAAATGGACAGGACCGAACCAAGAGACCCAGTACTTC.

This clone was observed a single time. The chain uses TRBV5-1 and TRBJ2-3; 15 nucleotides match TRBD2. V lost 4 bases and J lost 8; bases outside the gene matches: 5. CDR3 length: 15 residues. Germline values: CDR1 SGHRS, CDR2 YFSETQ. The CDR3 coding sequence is TGCGCCAGCAGCGGGGGACTAGCGGGAGGAGGTACGCAGTATTTT. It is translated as CASSGGLAGGGTQYF.

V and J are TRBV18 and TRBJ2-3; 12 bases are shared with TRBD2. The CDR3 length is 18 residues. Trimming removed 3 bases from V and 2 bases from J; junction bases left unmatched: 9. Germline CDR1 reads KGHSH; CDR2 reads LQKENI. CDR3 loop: CASSPLAGGPLNTDTQYF. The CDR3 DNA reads TGTGCCAGCTCACCGCTAGCGGGAGGGCCCCTGAACACAGATACGCAGTATTTT. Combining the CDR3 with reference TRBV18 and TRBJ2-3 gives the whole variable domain NAGVMQNPRHLVRRRGQEARLRCSPMKGHSHVYWYRQLPEEGLKFMVYLQKENIIDESGMPKERFSAEFPKEGPSILRIQQVVRGDSAAYFCASSPLAGGPLNTDTQYFGPGTRLTVL.

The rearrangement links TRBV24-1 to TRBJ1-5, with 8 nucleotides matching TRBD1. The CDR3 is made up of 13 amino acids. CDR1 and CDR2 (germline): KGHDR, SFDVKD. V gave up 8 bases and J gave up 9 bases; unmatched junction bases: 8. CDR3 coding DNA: TGTGCCACCAAGGCGACAGGGGCAGGGCCCCAGCATTTT. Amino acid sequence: CATKATGAGPQHF.

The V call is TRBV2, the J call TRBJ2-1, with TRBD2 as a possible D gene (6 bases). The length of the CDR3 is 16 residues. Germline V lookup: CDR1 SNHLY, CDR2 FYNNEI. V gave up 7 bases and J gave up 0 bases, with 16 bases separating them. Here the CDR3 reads CASKPGSGSSYNEQFF. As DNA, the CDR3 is TGTGCCAGCAAACCCGGGAGCGGAAGCTCCTACAATGAGCAGTTCTTC.

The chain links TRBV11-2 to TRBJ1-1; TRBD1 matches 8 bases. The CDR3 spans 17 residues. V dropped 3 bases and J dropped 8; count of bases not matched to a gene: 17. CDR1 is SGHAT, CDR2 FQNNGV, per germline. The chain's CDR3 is CASSFLGQGARGPEAFF. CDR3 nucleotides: TGTGCCAGCAGCTTCCTCGGTCAGGGGGCGCGTGGGCCCGAAGCTTTCTTT.

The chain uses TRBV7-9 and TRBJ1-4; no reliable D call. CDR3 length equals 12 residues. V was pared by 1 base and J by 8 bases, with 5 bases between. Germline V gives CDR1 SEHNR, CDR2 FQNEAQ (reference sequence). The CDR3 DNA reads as TGTGCCAGCAGCTTAGTGAGCGAAAAACTGTTTTTT. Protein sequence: CASSLVSEKLFF.

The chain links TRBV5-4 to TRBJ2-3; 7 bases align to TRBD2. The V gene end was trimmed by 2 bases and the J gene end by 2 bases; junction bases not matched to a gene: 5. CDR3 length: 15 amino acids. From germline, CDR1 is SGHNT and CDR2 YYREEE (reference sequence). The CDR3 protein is CASSLGTTYTDTQYF. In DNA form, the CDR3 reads TGTGCCAGCAGCTTAGGGACTACCTACACAGATACGCAGTATTTT.

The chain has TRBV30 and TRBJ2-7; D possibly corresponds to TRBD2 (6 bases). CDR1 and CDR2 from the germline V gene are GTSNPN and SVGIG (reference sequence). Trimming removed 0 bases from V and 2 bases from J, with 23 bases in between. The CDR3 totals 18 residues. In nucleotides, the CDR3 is TGTGCCTGGAGTGTACTTCGGGGCGGGCTAGCGAGCCCCTACGAGCAGTACTTC. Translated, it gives CAWSVLRGGLASPYEQYF.

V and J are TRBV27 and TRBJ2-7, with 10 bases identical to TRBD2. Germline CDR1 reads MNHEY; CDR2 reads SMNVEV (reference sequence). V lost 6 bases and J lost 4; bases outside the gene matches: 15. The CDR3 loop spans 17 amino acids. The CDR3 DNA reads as TGTGCCAGCAGCGCGACCTCCGGGACTAGCGAGTATTACGAGCAGTACTTC. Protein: CASSATSGTSEYYEQYF.

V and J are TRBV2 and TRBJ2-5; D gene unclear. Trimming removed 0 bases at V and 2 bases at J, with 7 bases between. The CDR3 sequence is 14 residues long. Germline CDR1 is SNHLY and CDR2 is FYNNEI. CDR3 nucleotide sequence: TGTGCCAGCAGTGAAGCGCCCAGTCAAGAGACCCAGTACTTC. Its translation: CASSEAPSQETQYF. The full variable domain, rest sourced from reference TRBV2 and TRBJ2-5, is EPEVTQTPSHQVTQMGQEVILRCVPISNHLYFYWYRQILGQKVEFLVSFYNNEISEKSEIFDDQFSVERPDGSNFTLKIRSTKLEDSAMYFCASSEAPSQETQYFGPGTRLLVL.

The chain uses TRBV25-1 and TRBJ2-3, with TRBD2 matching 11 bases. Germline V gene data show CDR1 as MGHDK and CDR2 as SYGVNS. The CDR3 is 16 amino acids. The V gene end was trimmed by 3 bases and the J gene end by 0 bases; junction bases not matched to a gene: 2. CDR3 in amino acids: CASSETSGVSTDTQYF. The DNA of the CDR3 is TGTGCCAGCAGTGAGACTAGCGGGGTTAGCACAGATACGCAGTATTTT.

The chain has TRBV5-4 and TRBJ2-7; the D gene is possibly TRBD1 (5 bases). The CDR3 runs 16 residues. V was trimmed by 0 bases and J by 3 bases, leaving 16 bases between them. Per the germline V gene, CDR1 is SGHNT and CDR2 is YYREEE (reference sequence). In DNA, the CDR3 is TGTGCCAGCAGCTTGGGTTTTCGCCAGGGCCTCTACGAGCAGTACTTC. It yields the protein CASSLGFRQGLYEQYF. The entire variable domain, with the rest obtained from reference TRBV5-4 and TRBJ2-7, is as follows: ETGVTQSPTHLIKTRGQQVTLRCSSQSGHNTVSWYQQALGQGPQFIFQYYREEENGRGNFPPRFSGLQFPNYSSELNVNALELDDSALYLCASSLGFRQGLYEQYFGPGTRLTVT.

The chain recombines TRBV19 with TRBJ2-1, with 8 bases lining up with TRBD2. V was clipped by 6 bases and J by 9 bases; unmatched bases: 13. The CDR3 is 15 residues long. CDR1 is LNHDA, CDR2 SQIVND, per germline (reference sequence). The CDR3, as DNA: TGTGCCAGTAGCCTCCCGGGGGGGCCCTCCGGTGAGCAGTTCTTC. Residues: CASSLPGGPSGEQFF.

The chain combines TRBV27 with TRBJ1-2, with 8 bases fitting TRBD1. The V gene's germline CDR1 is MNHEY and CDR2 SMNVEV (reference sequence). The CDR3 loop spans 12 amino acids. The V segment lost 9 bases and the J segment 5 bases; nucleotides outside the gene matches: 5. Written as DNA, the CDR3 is TGTGCCAGTGGAACAGGGGGGTATGGCTACACCTTC. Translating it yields CASGTGGYGYTF.

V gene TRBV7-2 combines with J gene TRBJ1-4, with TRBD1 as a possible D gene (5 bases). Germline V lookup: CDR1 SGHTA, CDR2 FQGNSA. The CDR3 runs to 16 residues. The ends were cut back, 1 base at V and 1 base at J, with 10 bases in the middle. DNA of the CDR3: TGTGCCAGCAGCTTAGAGGGGAGGTTAACTAATGAAAAACTGTTTTTT. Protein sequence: CASSLEGRLTNEKLFF.

The CDR3 spells CASSPVGTGELFF. CDR3 bases: TGTGCCAGCAGCCCCGTCGGGACCGGGGAGCTGTTTTTT. The rearrangement joins TRBV9 to TRBJ2-2, with D uncertain. Germline CDR1 reads SGDLS; CDR2 reads YYNGEE. The CDR3 contains 13 residues. V was clipped by 4 bases and J by 5 bases, with 9 bases between them.

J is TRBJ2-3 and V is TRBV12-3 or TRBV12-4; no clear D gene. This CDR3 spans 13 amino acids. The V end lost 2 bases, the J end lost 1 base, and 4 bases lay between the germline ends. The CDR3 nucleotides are TGTGCCAGCAGTTTAAGAGGCACAGATACGCAGTATTTT. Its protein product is CASSLRGTDTQYF.

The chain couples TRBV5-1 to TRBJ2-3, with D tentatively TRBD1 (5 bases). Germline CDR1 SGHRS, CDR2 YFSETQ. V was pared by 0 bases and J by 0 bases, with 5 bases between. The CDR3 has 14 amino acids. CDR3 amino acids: CASSLDRSTDTQYF. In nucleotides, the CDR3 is TGCGCCAGCAGCTTGGACAGGAGCACAGATACGCAGTATTTT.